Following are 21 T cell receptor beta chains from one sample sequenced in a study of T cells in Graves' hyperthyroidism and ophthalmopathy. Amplified TCR beta CDR3 regions came from RNA transcripts. The TCR CDR3 was amplified in a first-round RT-PCR using the HTBI primer set. Each CDR3 protein is one row after TCRdb ran MiXCR on the multiplex PCR reads. The sample contains hundreds of thousands of distinct CDR3 sequences, over 15% of which appear only once. The sample taken for sequencing was blood. The source of these receptors is a woman aged 45-65 years with Graves' hyperthyroidism that later progressed to Graves' ophthalmopathy.

A few counts support this clonotype. The genes are TRBV19 and TRBJ2-5, with D possibly TRBD1 on 6 matching bases. The germline gives CDR1 LNHDA, CDR2 SQIVND (reference sequence). V lost 4 bases, J lost 3 bases, and 12 bases lay in between. The CDR3 extends over 14 amino acids. The CDR3 nucleotides are TGTGCCAGTAGTAATCGGCAGGGGAAAGAGACCCAGTACTTC. Its translation is CASSNRQGKETQYF.

As to this clonotype: A read error may be the cause here, since a much bigger clone is one base away. The V call is TRBV6-2 or TRBV6-3, the J call TRBJ2-7; 8 bases align to TRBD1. The CDR3 totals 13 residues. J gave up 3 bases and V 6 bases, and 4 bases lay outside the gene matches. Germline CDR1 MNHEY, CDR2 SVGEGT. DNA for the CDR3: TGTGCCAGCAGCCGGACAGGGTTCTACGAGCAGTACTTC. Encoded protein: CASSRTGFYEQYF.

This clonotype turned up a few times. V is TRBV13 and J is TRBJ2-3; 8 bases agree with TRBD1. Trimming cost V 5 bases and J 3 bases; bases outside gene matches: 10. CDR3 length equals 16 residues. In germline, CDR1 is PRHDT, CDR2 FYEKMQ (reference sequence). The CDR3 DNA reads TGTGCCAGCAGCAACGCAGGGGGCCGGTCGACAGATACGCAGTATTTT. Translation gives CASSNAGGRSTDTQYF.

At least ten counts were recorded for this clonotype. The chain has TRBV12-3 or TRBV12-4 and TRBJ1-1; D is ambiguous. The V gene lost 8 bases and the J gene lost 1 base, with 14 bases spanning the gap. The CDR3 loop spans 14 amino acids. The CDR3 is CASQAGAANTEAFF. In DNA form, the CDR3 reads TGTGCCAGCCAAGCCGGTGCGGCGAACACTGAAGCTTTCTTT.

This clonotype was counted ten times or more. The chain recombines TRBV20-1 with TRBJ1-5; no clear D. Germline-derived CDR1 and CDR2 are DFQATT and SNEGSKA (reference sequence). The germline V and J ends were trimmed by 5 bases and 3 bases, with 11 bases remaining between them. This CDR3 is 13 amino acids long. The CDR3 region has the DNA TGCAGTGCTGGAAGAGGGTTCAATCAGCCCCAGCATTTT. It specifies CSAGRGFNQPQHF.

Remarks on this clonotype: Being one base from a much bigger clone, this may be a read error. This sequence joins TRBV30 and TRBJ2-7; D is possibly TRBD1 or TRBD2 (5 bases each). This CDR3 has 12 residues. In germline, CDR1 is GTSNPN, CDR2 SVGIG (reference sequence). Deletions cut 4 bases from V and 6 bases from J, with 13 bases between. The DNA for the CDR3 is TGTGCCTGGAAACAGGAGGTAGGCGAGCAGTACTTC. Translated, it gives CAWKQEVGEQYF.

This clonotype was found many times. This chain uses TRBV7-3 with TRBJ2-3; TRBD2 matches 10 bases. V lost 4 bases, J lost 5 bases, and 15 bases stayed unmatched. Germline-derived CDR1 and CDR2 are SGHTA and FQGTGA. The CDR3 spans 18 residues. The CDR3 region is CASSSQPTAGGRRDTQYF. The DNA of the CDR3 is TGTGCCAGCAGCTCCCAGCCCACAGCGGGGGGGCGAAGAGATACGCAGTATTTT.

This clonotype was detected a few times. The CDR3 nucleotides read TGCGCCAGCCGAAGACAGGGGGTCCAAGAGACCCAGTACTTC. Translated, it gives CASRRQGVQETQYF. The genes are TRBV5-1 and TRBJ2-5; TRBD1 aligns across 9 bases. J gave up 1 base and V 7 bases, and 5 bases lay outside the gene matches. This CDR3 has 14 residues. CDR1 is SGHRS and CDR2 is YFSETQ in the germline V gene.

The V call is TRBV29-1, the J call TRBJ1-2; D perhaps matches TRBD1 (5 bases). This CDR3 has 12 residues. Deletions cut 2 bases from V and 7 bases from J, with 11 bases between. The germline V gene has CDR1 SQVTM and CDR2 ANQGSEA. The CDR3, as DNA: TGCAGCGTTGAATGGGCTGGGGGTGGCTACACCTTC. It is translated as CSVEWAGGGYTF.

The table lists this clonotype with many counts. The chain is built from TRBV11-2 and TRBJ1-2, with 7 bases aligning to TRBD1. V dropped 5 bases and J dropped 3; count of bases not matched to a gene: 3. CDR1 and CDR2 (germline): SGHAT, FQNNGV. The CDR3 spans 13 residues. Here the CDR3 DNA reads TGTGCCAGCAGCGCTACAGGGGACTATGGCTACACCTTC. Its translation: CASSATGDYGYTF.

This chain joins TRBV20-1 and TRBJ1-5; D gene uncertain. Between the trimmed V and J ends, which lost 1 base and 0 bases, there was a span of 13 bases. This CDR3 spans 16 amino acids. From germline, CDR1 is DFQATT and CDR2 SNEGSKA (reference sequence). In DNA, the CDR3 is TGCAGTGCTAGAGCCCGGAGCCTTTATAGCAATCAGCCCCAGCATTTT. Translated: CSARARSLYSNQPQHF.

The rearrangement joins TRBV6-1 to TRBJ1-5; 8 bases map to TRBD1. The V and J ends lost 8 bases and 0 bases, in that order; junction bases with no gene match: 15. Germline loops: CDR1 MNHNS, CDR2 SASEGT. The CDR3 spans 18 residues. For the CDR3, the DNA is TGTGCCAGCGGAACCGGGACAGGACCTGCTTTTAGCAATCAGCCCCAGCATTTT. It yields the protein CASGTGTGPAFSNQPQHF.

The chain is built from TRBV7-2 and TRBJ2-1; 9 nucleotides match TRBD1. Germline lookup yields CDR1 SGHTA and CDR2 FQGNSA. The CDR3 runs to 15 residues. V dropped 5 bases and J dropped 9; count of bases not matched to a gene: 11. This chain's CDR3 is CASSVSGTGYSEQFF. In nucleotides, the CDR3 is TGTGCCAGCAGCGTATCCGGGACAGGGTATAGTGAGCAGTTCTTC.

This clonotype was found a few times. The genes are TRBV27 and TRBJ2-2; D gene ambiguous. Per the germline V gene, CDR1 is MNHEY and CDR2 is SMNVEV (reference sequence). The V end was cut by 5 bases, the J end by 8 bases, with 9 bases between. This CDR3 region has 12 residues. DNA of the CDR3: TGTGCCAGCAGTCCCCATCCTGGGGAGCTGTTTTTT. Translating gives CASSPHPGELFF.

This clonotype showed up many times. The rearrangement links TRBV3-1 to TRBJ2-3, with D tentatively TRBD1 (6 bases). This CDR3 region has 16 residues. Between the trimmed V and J ends, which lost 2 bases and 0 bases, there was a span of 12 bases. Germline V gene lookup returns CDR1 LGHDT and CDR2 YNNKEL (reference sequence). The CDR3 region has the DNA TGTGCCAGCAGCCAATCCACAGGGATTAGCACAGATACGCAGTATTTT. Encoded protein: CASSQSTGISTDTQYF.

This clonotype was seen at least ten times. The chain recombines TRBV11-2 with TRBJ2-3; TRBD1 matches 7 bases. Germline V gives CDR1 SGHAT, CDR2 FQNNGV. Trimming removed 2 bases from V and 4 bases from J; junction bases left unmatched: 6. The length of the CDR3 is 15 residues. The CDR3 nucleotides are TGTGCCAGCAGCTTAAGGGGGCAGAGCTCAGATACGCAGTATTTT. Protein sequence: CASSLRGQSSDTQYF.

The chain employs TRBV6-5 and TRBJ1-2, with TRBD1 as a possible D gene (6 bases). The germline V gene encodes CDR1 MNHEY and CDR2 SVGAGI. This CDR3 comprises 15 residues. V dropped 2 bases and J dropped 2 bases, with 12 bases sitting between them. The DNA for the CDR3 is TGTGCCAGCAGTTACGTACCAGGGACAAACTATGGCTACACCTTC. Protein sequence: CASSYVPGTNYGYTF.

The rearrangement joins TRBV5-1 to TRBJ2-1; TRBD2 matches 9 bases. V shed 7 bases, J shed 6 bases, and the junction held 8 bases outside the gene matches. Germline V gene sequence: CDR1 SGHRS, CDR2 YFSETQ. The CDR3 sequence is 14 residues long. This CDR3 is CASGAGGHRNEQFF. Here the CDR3 DNA reads TGCGCCAGCGGGGCGGGGGGGCATCGCAATGAGCAGTTCTTC.

The chain has TRBV20-1 and TRBJ1-1, with TRBD1 as a possible D gene (5 bases). This CDR3 has 15 residues. The germline V gene encodes CDR1 DFQATT and CDR2 SNEGSKA (reference sequence). V lost 0 bases, J lost 5 bases, and 16 bases lay in between. CDR3 residues: CSARDLAGGGTEAFF. CDR3 DNA: TGCAGTGCTAGAGATCTCGCGGGGGGAGGAACTGAAGCTTTCTTT.

To note about this clonotype: One base away lies a much larger clone, so this may be a sequencing read error. The chain carries TRBV27 and TRBJ1-1; D is ambiguous. The CDR3 has 14 residues. From germline, CDR1 is MNHEY and CDR2 SMNVEV (reference sequence). The CDR3 nucleotides read TGTGCCAGCGGTTTAATCGGAGTGAACACTGAAGCTTTCTTT. The encoded protein is CASGLIGVNTEAFF.

This clonotype has a count of ten or more. The CDR3 DNA follows: TGCGCCAGCAGCTCCGGGACAGGCGGCAATCAGCCCCAGCATTTT. It codes for CASSSGTGGNQPQHF. The chain joins TRBV5-1 to TRBJ1-5; 8 bases match TRBD1. The trim removed 3 bases at V and 2 bases at J, leaving 4 bases unmatched. From germline, CDR1 is SGHRS and CDR2 YFSETQ. This CDR3 has 15 amino acids.